One sample yielded the 25 T cell receptor beta chains listed below, sequenced in a study of CD8 T cells in ankylosing spondylitis. Via MiXCR, TCRdb re-called the 5' RACE reads, giving one row per CDR3 protein. There are about 240,000 distinct CDR3 sequences in the sample; roughly 8.6% occur only once, and around 6.8% lies in the top ten. Sequences were obtained from blood, either unsorted or a sorted T cell fraction (not recorded which). Receptors were obtained from a male donor with ankylosing spondylitis or in good health (not recorded which).

The rearrangement joins TRBV12-5 to TRBJ2-2; 11 bases line up with TRBD1. Per the germline V gene, CDR1 is LGHNT and CDR2 is FRNRAP. V was clipped by 0 bases and J by 0 bases; unmatched bases: 12. The CDR3 extends over 21 amino acids. The CDR3 is CASGLVRTGGIILANTGELFF. For the CDR3, the DNA is TGTGCTAGTGGTTTGGTAAGGACAGGGGGCATCATCCTCGCGAACACCGGGGAGCTGTTTTTT. Full variable domain (outside the CDR3, taken from reference TRBV12-5 and TRBJ2-2): DARVTQTPRHKVTEMGQEVTMRCQPILGHNTVFWYRQTMMQGLELLAYFRNRAPLDDSGMPKDRFSAEMPDATLATLKIQPSEPRDSAVYFCASGLVRTGGIILANTGELFFGEGSRLTVL.

At least ten counts were recorded for this clonotype. J is TRBJ1-2 and V is TRBV27; 7 bases map to TRBD1. The trim removed 10 bases at V and 2 bases at J, leaving 7 bases unmatched. CDR3 length: 13 residues. CDR1 MNHEY and CDR2 SMNVEV come from the germline V gene (reference sequence). CDR3 region: CANETGTNYGYTF. For the CDR3, the DNA is TGTGCCAACGAGACAGGGACAAACTATGGCTACACCTTC.

A remark on this clonotype: A much larger clone is a single base away; this may be a read error. CDR3 region: CSADTGGRLPQHF. The CDR3 region has the DNA TGCAGTGCTGATACAGGGGGCAGGCTGCCCCAGCATTTT. This rearrangement joins TRBV20-1 to TRBJ1-5, with TRBD1 matching over 9 bases. V was pared by 5 bases and J by 9 bases, with 8 bases of the junction left unmatched. CDR1 and CDR2 from the germline V gene are DFQATT and SNEGSKA (reference sequence). The CDR3 length is 13 residues.

This clonotype was counted a few times. This chain links TRBV21-1 with TRBJ2-7; the table's TRBD2 call for D was not verified on the DNA. TRBV21-1 is labeled a pseudogene. There are 18 residues in the CDR3. The CDR3 loop is CASSKAELAGGPPYEQYF. The CDR3 nucleotides read TGTGCCAGCAGCAAAGCGGAACTAGCGGGAGGGCCCCCCTACGAGCAGTACTTC.

In this sample, this clonotype turned up many times. This chain links TRBV5-1 with TRBJ2-1; no firm D call. From germline, CDR1 is SGHRS and CDR2 YFSETQ. V was shortened by 7 bases and J by 3 bases, with 17 bases between the two germline ends. The length of the CDR3 is 15 residues. CDR3 sequence: CASRFGSTRYNEQFF. The CDR3 DNA sequence: TGCGCCAGCCGGTTCGGGTCTACTCGCTACAATGAGCAGTTCTTC.

This clonotype has at least ten counts. The chain combines TRBV4-3 with TRBJ1-1; a weak D match, TRBD1 (6 bases). Germline V gives CDR1 LGHNA, CDR2 YSLEER. The CDR3 is made up of 15 amino acids. The V gene lost 1 base and the J gene lost 3 bases, with 12 bases spanning the gap. As DNA, the CDR3 is TGCGCCAGCAGCCAAGGGGGGGCCACGGACACTGAAGCTTTCTTT. Its translation is CASSQGGATDTEAFF.

This clonotype was observed at least ten times. The chain is built from TRBV20-1 and TRBJ1-2; D is undetermined. This CDR3 is 14 amino acids long. CDR1 DFQATT and CDR2 SNEGSKA come from the germline V gene (reference sequence). The V end was cut by 0 bases, the J end by 4 bases, with 12 bases between. The DNA of the CDR3 is TGCAGTGCTAGAGATCAGAGCGCTTCCTATGGCTACACCTTC. This codes for CSARDQSASYGYTF.

This clonotype was counted ten times or more. The J gene is TRBJ2-2, the V gene TRBV9, with D tentatively TRBD2 (5 bases). The CDR3 consists of 17 residues. The V gene's germline CDR1 is SGDLS and CDR2 YYNGEE. V dropped 0 bases and J dropped 5 bases, with 17 bases sitting between them. The CDR3 here is CASSVGGYGDWTGELFF. The CDR3 DNA reads as TGTGCCAGCAGCGTAGGAGGGTATGGGGATTGGACCGGGGAGCTGTTTTTT.

This clonotype has a count of ten or more. The V and J genes are TRBV20-1 and TRBJ1-1, with unresolved D. The germline V and J ends were trimmed by 6 bases and 11 bases, with 22 bases remaining between them. This CDR3 has 13 amino acids. Germline V gives CDR1 DFQATT, CDR2 SNEGSKA (reference sequence). In nucleotides, the CDR3 is TGCAGTGCCCCACCGGCACTTCGGCTAGGGGCTTTCTTT. It specifies CSAPPALRLGAFF.

This clonotype came up a few times. The chain has TRBV20-1 and TRBJ1-5; perhaps TRBD1 as D (5 bases). This CDR3 spans 16 amino acids. CDR1 is DFQATT, CDR2 SNEGSKA, per germline (reference sequence). V shed 0 bases and J shed 2 bases, with 14 bases lying between them. The CDR3 sequence is CSARDSRQGGNQPQHF. CDR3 bases: TGCAGTGCTAGAGATTCCCGGCAGGGTGGCAATCAGCCCCAGCATTTT.

There are many counts of this clonotype. The chain recombines TRBV6-1 with TRBJ2-1; TRBD1 might be the D (5 bases). CDR1 is MNHNS, CDR2 SASEGT, per germline. V shed 5 bases and J shed 10 bases, with 15 bases lying between them. The CDR3 is 13 amino acids. The CDR3 is CASSPRDGDEQFF. The CDR3 DNA follows: TGTGCCAGCAGTCCCAGGGATGGTGACGAGCAGTTCTTC.

This clonotype has ten or more counts. V usage is TRBV7-2 and J usage is TRBJ1-4; 8 bases are shared with TRBD1. The CDR3 contains 15 residues. In germline, CDR1 is SGHTA, CDR2 FQGNSA. The J segment lost 7 bases and the V segment lost 0 bases, leaving 4 bases of the junction unmatched. The CDR3 loop is CASSLAQGASEKLFF. DNA for the CDR3: TGTGCCAGCAGCTTAGCGCAGGGGGCGAGTGAAAAACTGTTTTTT.

In this sample, this clonotype turned up many times. The J gene is TRBJ1-1, the V gene TRBV4-1; no clear D. Per germline, CDR1 MGHRA and CDR2 YSYEKL. The CDR3 covers 13 residues. V lost 4 bases and J 2 bases, leaving 8 bases between the germline ends. The CDR3 nucleotides are TGCGCCAGCAGCCCAGCCGCCAACACTGAAGCTTTCTTT. Translation gives CASSPAANTEAFF.

This sequence joins TRBV11-2 and TRBJ2-6; D ambiguous. The V end was cut by 0 bases, the J end by 2 bases, with 8 bases between. The CDR3 has 16 amino acids. Germline V lookup: CDR1 SGHAT, CDR2 FQNNGV. CDR3 bases: TGTGCCAGCAGCTTAGAGGCTGAGGCTGGGGCCAACGTCCTGACTTTC. The encoded protein is CASSLEAEAGANVLTF.

About this clonotype itself: A much more abundant neighbour one base away suggests this may be a read error. The chain carries TRBV12-5 and TRBJ2-7; D is possibly TRBD1 or TRBD2 (5 bases each). The CDR3 totals 14 residues. Germline V gives CDR1 LGHNT, CDR2 FRNRAP. V was shortened by 6 bases and J by 2 bases, with 14 bases between the two germline ends. For the CDR3, the DNA is TGTGCTAGTGGCCTCGGGGCCGTGACCTACGAGCAGTACTTC. Translating gives CASGLGAVTYEQYF. Variable domain in full (rest from reference TRBV12-5 and TRBJ2-7): DARVTQTPRHKVTEMGQEVTMRCQPILGHNTVFWYRQTMMQGLELLAYFRNRAPLDDSGMPKDRFSAEMPDATLATLKIQPSEPRDSAVYFCASGLGAVTYEQYFGPGTRLTVT.

This clonotype was observed at least ten times. This sequence joins TRBV12-3 or TRBV12-4 and TRBJ2-7; D gene uncertain. V lost 5 bases and J 4 bases, leaving 9 bases between the germline ends. This CDR3 region has 12 residues. The CDR3 protein is CASSETWYEQYF. CDR3 nucleotide sequence: TGTGCCAGCAGTGAGACCTGGTACGAGCAGTACTTC.

With regard to this clonotype: This clone may be a read error of a much larger clone one base away. V usage is TRBV2 and J usage is TRBJ1-2; 9 nucleotides match TRBD1. Germline V CDR1 and CDR2: SNHLY, FYNNEI. The V segment lost 11 bases and the J segment 5 bases; nucleotides outside the gene matches: 12. The CDR3 has 14 residues. CDR3 residues: CACTLGTGHYGYTF. The DNA of the CDR3 is TGTGCCTGCACCCTAGGGACAGGGCATTATGGCTACACCTTC.

This clonotype has ten or more counts. This chain links TRBV11-2 with TRBJ1-1; D gene ambiguous. The germline V gene encodes CDR1 SGHAT and CDR2 FQNNGV. V was clipped by 0 bases and J by 1 base, with 15 bases between them. There are 17 residues in the CDR3. The CDR3 region has the DNA TGTGCCAGCAGCTTAGACTGGGGTCGGCACTCGAACACTGAAGCTTTCTTT. Amino acid sequence: CASSLDWGRHSNTEAFF.

This clonotype came up many times. The CDR3 nucleotides are TGCAGTGCTAGAGAGTTGAACACTGAAGCTTTCTTT. Its protein product is CSARELNTEAFF. This rearrangement joins TRBV20-1 to TRBJ1-1; no reliable D call. The V end was cut by 0 bases, the J end by 0 bases, with 2 bases between. Germline V gene sequence: CDR1 DFQATT, CDR2 SNEGSKA (reference sequence). This CDR3 contains 12 residues.

This clonotype was counted ten times or more. The chain uses TRBV20-1 and TRBJ2-3; 7 nucleotides align to TRBD1. V lost 6 bases, J lost 3 bases, and 6 bases stayed unmatched. The CDR3 is 13 residues long. Germline V CDR1 and CDR2: DFQATT, SNEGSKA (reference sequence). The CDR3 here is CSAGDRNTDTQYF. As DNA, the CDR3 is TGCAGTGCAGGGGACAGAAATACAGATACGCAGTATTTT.

V is TRBV12-3 or TRBV12-4 and J is TRBJ2-1, with TRBD2 as a possible D gene (6 bases). The V end was cut by 8 bases, the J end by 2 bases, with 13 bases between. The CDR3 extends over 14 amino acids. The CDR3 here is CASGTSDTYNEQFF. DNA for the CDR3: TGTGCCAGCGGGACTTCAGACACCTACAATGAGCAGTTCTTC.

A few counts support this clonotype. The rearrangement links TRBV3-1 to TRBJ1-2; D call uncertain. Germline CDR1 is LGHDT and CDR2 is YNNKEL (reference sequence). The ends were cut back, 0 bases at V and 5 bases at J, with 13 bases in the middle. This CDR3 region has 15 residues. The CDR3 protein is CASSQDVRVEYGYTF. The CDR3 DNA follows: TGTGCCAGCAGCCAAGATGTGAGGGTTGAGTATGGCTACACCTTC.

This clonotype was found many times. The J gene is TRBJ2-1, the V gene TRBV7-2, with D possibly being TRBD1 (6 bases). This CDR3 has 15 amino acids. V lost 1 base and J 8 bases, leaving 15 bases between the germline ends. The germline CDR1 and CDR2 sequences are SGHTA and FQGNSA. CDR3 in DNA: TGTGCCAGCAGCTTAGGCGCGACAGGATGGGATGAGCAGTTCTTC. Protein sequence: CASSLGATGWDEQFF.

This clonotype was observed many times. The gene calls are TRBV5-1 and TRBJ2-1, with 7 nucleotides matching TRBD1. CDR3 length: 15 residues. The junction had 8 bases not matched to a gene; V was cut back by 6 bases and J by 2 bases. Per germline, CDR1 SGHRS and CDR2 YFSETQ. The CDR3 bases are TGCGCCAGCACCCCAAAGACAGGGCCCTACAATGAGCAGTTCTTC. Protein sequence: CASTPKTGPYNEQFF.

This clonotype was seen at least ten times. The V call is TRBV11-2, the J call TRBJ2-5; 9 bases are a match to TRBD2. J gave up 5 bases and V 1 base, and 8 bases lay outside the gene matches. The CDR3 has 16 amino acids. Germline-derived CDR1 and CDR2 are SGHAT and FQNNGV. The CDR3: CASSLGPGLATETQYF. Written as DNA, the CDR3 is TGTGCCAGCAGCTTAGGACCGGGACTAGCTACCGAGACCCAGTACTTC.